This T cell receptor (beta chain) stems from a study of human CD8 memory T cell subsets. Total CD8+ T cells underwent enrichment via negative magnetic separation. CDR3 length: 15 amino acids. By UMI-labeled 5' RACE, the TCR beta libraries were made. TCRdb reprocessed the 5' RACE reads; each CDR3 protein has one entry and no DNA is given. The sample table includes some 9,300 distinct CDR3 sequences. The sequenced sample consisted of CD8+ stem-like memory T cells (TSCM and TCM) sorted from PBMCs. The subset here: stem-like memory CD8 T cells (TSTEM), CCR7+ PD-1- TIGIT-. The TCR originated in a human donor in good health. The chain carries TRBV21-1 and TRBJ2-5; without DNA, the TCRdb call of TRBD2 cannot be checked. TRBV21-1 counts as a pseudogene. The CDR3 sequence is CASSTLREGQETQYF.